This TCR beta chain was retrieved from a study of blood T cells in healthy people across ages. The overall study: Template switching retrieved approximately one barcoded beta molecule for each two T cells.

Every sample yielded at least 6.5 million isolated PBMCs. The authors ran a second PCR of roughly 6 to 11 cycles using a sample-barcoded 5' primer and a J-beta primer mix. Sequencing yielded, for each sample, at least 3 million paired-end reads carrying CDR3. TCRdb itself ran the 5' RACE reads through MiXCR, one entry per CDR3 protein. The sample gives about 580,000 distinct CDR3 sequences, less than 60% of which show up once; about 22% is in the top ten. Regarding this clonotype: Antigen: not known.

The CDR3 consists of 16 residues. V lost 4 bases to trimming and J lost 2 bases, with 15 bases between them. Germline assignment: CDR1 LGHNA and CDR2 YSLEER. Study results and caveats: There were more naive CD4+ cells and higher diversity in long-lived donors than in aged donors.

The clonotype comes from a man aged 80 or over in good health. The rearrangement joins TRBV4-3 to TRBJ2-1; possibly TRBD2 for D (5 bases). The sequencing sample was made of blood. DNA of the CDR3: TGCGCCAGCAGCCCACGTCTGGGAGTTACCTACAATGAGCAGTTCTTC. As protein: CASSPRLGVTYNEQFF.